This T cell receptor (beta chain) was observed in a study of OX40 agonist ivuxolimab in advanced cancers. Across the study: Clinicians treated patients with ivuxolimab, an agonistic anti-OX40 (CD134) antibody. Three patients, one with hepatocellular carcinoma and two with cutaneous melanoma, responded partially. Study results and caveats: Which antigen the expanded peripheral T cells recognized is unknown.

TCRdb's copy holds only in-frame clones and misses some; the assay was immunoSEQ multiplex PCR. The repertoire includes roughly 53,000 clones, just under 85% of them detected once, and approximately 3% sits in the top ten. Details on this clone: Its antigen remains unknown.

Germline CDR1 reads SGHTS; CDR2 reads YDEGEE. Unmatched junction bases numbered 7, after V lost 4 bases and J lost 5 bases. This CDR3 has 15 amino acids. The V and J genes are TRBV5-8 and TRBJ2-5; 11 positions agree with TRBD1. This specimen was CD4+ or CD8+ T cells sorted from blood, taken in a trial of the OX40 agonist ivuxolimab. The clonotype was recovered from an adult with an advanced solid tumor such as melanoma, head and neck, liver or kidney cancer. The chain's CDR3 is CASSTGQGAYETQYF. CDR3 bases: TGTGCCAGCAGCACCGGACAGGGGGCGTATGAGACCCAGTACTTC.